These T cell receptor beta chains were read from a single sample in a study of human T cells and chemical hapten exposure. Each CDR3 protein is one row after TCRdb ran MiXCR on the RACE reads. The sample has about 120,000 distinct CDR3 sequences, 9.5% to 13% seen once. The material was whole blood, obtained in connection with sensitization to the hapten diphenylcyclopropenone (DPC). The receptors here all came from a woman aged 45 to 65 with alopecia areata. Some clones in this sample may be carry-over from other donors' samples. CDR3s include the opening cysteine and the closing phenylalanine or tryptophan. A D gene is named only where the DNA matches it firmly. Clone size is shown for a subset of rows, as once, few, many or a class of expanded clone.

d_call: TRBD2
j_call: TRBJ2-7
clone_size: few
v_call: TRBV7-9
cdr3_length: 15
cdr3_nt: TGTGCCAGCAGCTTTAGCGGGAGGTACCTGTCCGAGCAGTACTTC
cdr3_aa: CASSFSGRYLSEQYF

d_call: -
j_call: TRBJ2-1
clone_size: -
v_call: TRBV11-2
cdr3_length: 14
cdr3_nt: TGTGCCAGCAGCTTAACGGTTACGGGAGCGGAGCAGTTCTTC
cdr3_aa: CASSLTVTGAEQFF

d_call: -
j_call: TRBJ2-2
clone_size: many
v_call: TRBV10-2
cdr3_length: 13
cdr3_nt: TGCGCCAGCAGTGAGAGCTGGACCGGGGAGCTGTTTTTT
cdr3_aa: CASSESWTGELFF

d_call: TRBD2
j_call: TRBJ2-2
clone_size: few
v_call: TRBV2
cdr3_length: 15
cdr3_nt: TGTGCCAGCAGTCGACTAGCGACGAACACCGGGGAGCTGTTTTTT
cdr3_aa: CASSRLATNTGELFF

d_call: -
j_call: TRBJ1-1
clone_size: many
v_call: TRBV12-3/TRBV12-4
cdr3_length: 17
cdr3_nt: TGTGCCAGCAGTTCGACCTGGTGGGCGAGGACGAACACTGAAGCTTTCTTT
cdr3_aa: CASSSTWWARTNTEAFF

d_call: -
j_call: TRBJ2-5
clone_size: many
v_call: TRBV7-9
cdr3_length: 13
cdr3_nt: TGTGCCAGCAGCTTAGATCCAGCAAAGACCCAGTACTTC
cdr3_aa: CASSLDPAKTQYF

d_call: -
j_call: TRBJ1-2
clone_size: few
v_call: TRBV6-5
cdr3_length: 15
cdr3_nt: TGTGCCAGCAGTTCGGGGGGTCAATCTAACTATGGCTACACCTTC
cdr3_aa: CASSSGGQSNYGYTF

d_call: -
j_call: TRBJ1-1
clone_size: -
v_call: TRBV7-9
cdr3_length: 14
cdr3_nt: TGTGCCAGCAGCCAGTCGGTGATTAACACTGAAGCTTTCTTT
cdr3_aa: CASSQSVINTEAFF

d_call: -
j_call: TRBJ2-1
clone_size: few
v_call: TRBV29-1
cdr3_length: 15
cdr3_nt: TGCGCAGTGGAAGGGAGCGGTTTGCTGGGGAATGAGCAGTTCTTC
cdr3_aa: CAVEGSGLLGNEQFF

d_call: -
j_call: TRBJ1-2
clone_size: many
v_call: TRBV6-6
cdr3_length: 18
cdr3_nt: TGTGCCAGCAGCCCGTACCGGGACTCCACCTTTGACGGCTATGGCTACACCTTC
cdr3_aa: CASSPYRDSTFDGYGYTF

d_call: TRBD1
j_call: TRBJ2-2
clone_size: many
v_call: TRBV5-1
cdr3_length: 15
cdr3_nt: TGCGCCAGCAGCTCGGGGACAGTTGCGGCCGGGGAGCTGTTTTTT
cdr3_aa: CASSSGTVAAGELFF

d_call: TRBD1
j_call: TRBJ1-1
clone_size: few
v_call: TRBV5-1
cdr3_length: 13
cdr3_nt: TGCGCCAGCAGCCCACAGGGGTGGACTGAAGCTTTCTTT
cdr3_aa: CASSPQGWTEAFF

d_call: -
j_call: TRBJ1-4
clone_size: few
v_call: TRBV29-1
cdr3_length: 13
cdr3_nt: TGCAGCGTTCGCAGACCCACGGGAGAAAAACTGTTTTTT
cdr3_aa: CSVRRPTGEKLFF

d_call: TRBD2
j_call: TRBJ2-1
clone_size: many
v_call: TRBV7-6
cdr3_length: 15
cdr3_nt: TGTGCCAGCAGCCCAGAGCCGGGACTAGTCAATGAGCAGTTCTTC
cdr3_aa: CASSPEPGLVNEQFF

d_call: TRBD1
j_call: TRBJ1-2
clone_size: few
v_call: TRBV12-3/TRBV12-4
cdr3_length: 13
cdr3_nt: TGTGCCAGCAGTTCCCTCCGACAGGGGAGAAACACCTTC
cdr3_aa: CASSSLRQGRNTF

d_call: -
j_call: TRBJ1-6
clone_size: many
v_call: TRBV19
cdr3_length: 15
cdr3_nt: TGTGCCAGTAGGAACCGACGGGAGATTAATTCACCCCTCCACTTT
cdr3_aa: CASRNRREINSPLHF

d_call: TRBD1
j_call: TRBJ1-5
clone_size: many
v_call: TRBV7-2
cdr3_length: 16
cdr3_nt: TGTGCCAGCAGCTTAGAGGGACAGGGGAGCAATCAGCCCCAGCATTTT
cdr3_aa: CASSLEGQGSNQPQHF

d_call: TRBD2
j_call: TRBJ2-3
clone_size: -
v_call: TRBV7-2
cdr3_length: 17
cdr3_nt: TGTGCCAGCAGCCTGGGACTAGCGGGGGGCCTCACAGATACGCAGTATTTT
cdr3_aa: CASSLGLAGGLTDTQYF

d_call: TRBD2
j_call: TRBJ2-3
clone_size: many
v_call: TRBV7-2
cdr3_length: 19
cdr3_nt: TGTGCCAGCAGCTTCGCTGGGACTAGCGGGGGGGCCGGCACAGATACGCAGTATTTT
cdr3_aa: CASSFAGTSGGAGTDTQYF

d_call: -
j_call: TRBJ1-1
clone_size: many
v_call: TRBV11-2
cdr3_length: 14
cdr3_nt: TGTGCCAGCAGCTTAGATTCTTGGGAAGGGTCGGCTTTCTTT
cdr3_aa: CASSLDSWEGSAFF

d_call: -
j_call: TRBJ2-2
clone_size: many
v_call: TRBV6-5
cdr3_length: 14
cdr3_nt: TGTGCCAGCAAAATCCGGGGGAAGGCCGGGGAGCTGTTTTTT
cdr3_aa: CASKIRGKAGELFF

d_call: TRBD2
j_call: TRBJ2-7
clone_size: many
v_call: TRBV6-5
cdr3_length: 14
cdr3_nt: TGTGCCAGCAGACTATACAGCGGGACTTACGAGCAGTACTTC
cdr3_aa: CASRLYSGTYEQYF

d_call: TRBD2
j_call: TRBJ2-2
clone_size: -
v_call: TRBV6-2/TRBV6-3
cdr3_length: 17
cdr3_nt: TGTGCCAGCAGTTACTCCGGGACTAGCGCGAACACCGGGGAGCTGTTTTTT
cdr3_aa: CASSYSGTSANTGELFF

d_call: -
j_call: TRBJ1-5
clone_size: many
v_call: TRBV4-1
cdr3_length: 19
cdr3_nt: TGCGCCAGCAGCCAAGACGGTCGGGTATGGACAGTTAGCAATCAGCCCCAGCATTTT
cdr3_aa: CASSQDGRVWTVSNQPQHF

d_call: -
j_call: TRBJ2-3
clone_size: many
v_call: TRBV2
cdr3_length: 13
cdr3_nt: TGTGCCACCTGCCGGACCGTCACAGATACGCAGTATTTT
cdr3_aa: CATCRTVTDTQYF

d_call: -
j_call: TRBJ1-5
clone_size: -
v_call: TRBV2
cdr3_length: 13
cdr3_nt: TGTGCCAGCAGTGAACGAATCAATCAGCCCCAGCATTTT
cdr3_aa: CASSERINQPQHF

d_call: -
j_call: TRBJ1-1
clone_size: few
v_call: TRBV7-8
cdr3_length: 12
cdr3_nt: TGTGCCAGCAGCCCCTCGACTGCTGAAGCTTTCTTT
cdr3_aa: CASSPSTAEAFF

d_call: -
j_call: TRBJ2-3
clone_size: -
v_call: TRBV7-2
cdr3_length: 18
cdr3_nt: TGTGCCAGCAGCTTATTTAAATATGGGGGCCCGAGCACAGATACGCAGTATTTT
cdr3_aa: CASSLFKYGGPSTDTQYF

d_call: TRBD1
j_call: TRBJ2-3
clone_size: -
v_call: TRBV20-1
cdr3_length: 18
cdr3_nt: TGCAGTGCTAGAGGGACAGGGGGAACGGTGTTGAGCACAGATACGCAGTATTTT
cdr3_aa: CSARGTGGTVLSTDTQYF

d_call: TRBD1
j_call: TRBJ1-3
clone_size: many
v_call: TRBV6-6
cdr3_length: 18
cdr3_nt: TGTGCCAGCAGTTATTTTCCCGGGACAGGGACCTCTGGAAACACCATATATTTT
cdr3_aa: CASSYFPGTGTSGNTIYF

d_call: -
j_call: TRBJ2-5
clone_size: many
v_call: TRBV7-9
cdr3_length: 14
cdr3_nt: TGTGCCAGCAGCTTAGCGGGAATGAAAGAGACCCAGTACTTC
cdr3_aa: CASSLAGMKETQYF

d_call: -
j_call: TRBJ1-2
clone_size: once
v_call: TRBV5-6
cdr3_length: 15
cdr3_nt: TGTGCCAGCAGCTTGTCCGGCAGGAGATCCTATGGCTACACCTTC
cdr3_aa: CASSLSGRRSYGYTF

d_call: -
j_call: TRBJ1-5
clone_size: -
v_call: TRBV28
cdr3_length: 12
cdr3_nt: TGTGCCAGCCTACGGGGCATTCAGCCCCAGCATTTT
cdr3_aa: CASLRGIQPQHF

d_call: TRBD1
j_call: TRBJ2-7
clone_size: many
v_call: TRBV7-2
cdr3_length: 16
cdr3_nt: TGTGCCAGCAGCCGATATGGACAGGGGATGCCCTACGAGCAGTACTTC
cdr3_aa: CASSRYGQGMPYEQYF

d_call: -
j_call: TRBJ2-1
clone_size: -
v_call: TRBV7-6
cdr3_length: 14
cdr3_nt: TGTGCCAGCAGCCTCAGCGGAAACTACAATGAGCAGTTCTTC
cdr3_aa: CASSLSGNYNEQFF

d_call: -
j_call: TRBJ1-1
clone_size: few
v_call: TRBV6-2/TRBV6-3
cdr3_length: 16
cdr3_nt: TGTGCCAGCAGACCATGGGGAGAGGGTTTGAACACTGAAGCTTTCTTT
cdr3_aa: CASRPWGEGLNTEAFF

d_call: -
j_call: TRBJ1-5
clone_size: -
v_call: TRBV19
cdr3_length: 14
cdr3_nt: TGTGCCAGTAGTATCCGGACAGCAAATCAGCCCCAGCATTTT
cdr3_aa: CASSIRTANQPQHF

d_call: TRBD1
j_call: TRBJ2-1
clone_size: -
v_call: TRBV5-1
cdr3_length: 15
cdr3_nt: TGCGCCAGCAGCTTGGGACAGGGGCCCTACAATGAGCAGTTCTTC
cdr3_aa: CASSLGQGPYNEQFF

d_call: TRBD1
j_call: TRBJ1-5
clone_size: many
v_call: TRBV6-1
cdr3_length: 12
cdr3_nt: TGTGCCACCAAGACAGGGATTCAGCCCCAGCATTTT
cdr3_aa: CATKTGIQPQHF

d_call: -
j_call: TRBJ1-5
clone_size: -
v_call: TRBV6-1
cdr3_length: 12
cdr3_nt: TGTGCCAGCAGTGGGAGGGATCAGCCCCAGCATTTT
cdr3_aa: CASSGRDQPQHF

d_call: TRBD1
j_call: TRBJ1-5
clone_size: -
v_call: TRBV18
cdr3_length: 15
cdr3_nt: TGTGCCAGCTCAGCCACAGGGGATGGCAATCAGCCCCAGCATTTT
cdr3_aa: CASSATGDGNQPQHF

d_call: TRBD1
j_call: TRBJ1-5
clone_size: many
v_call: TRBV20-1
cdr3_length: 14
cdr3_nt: TGCAGTGCCCAGGGGGGGGCAGGCAATCAGCCCCAGCATTTT
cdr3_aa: CSAQGGAGNQPQHF

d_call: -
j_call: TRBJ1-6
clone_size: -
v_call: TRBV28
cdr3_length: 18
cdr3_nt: TGTGCCAGCAGTTATCGATCCTCCGGGGGGGGGTTTAATTCACCCCTCCACTTT
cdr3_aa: CASSYRSSGGGFNSPLHF

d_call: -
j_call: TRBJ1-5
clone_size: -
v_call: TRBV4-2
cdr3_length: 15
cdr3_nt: TGTGCCAGCAGCCAAGAGGACGGTTCGAATCAGCCCCAGCATTTT
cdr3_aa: CASSQEDGSNQPQHF

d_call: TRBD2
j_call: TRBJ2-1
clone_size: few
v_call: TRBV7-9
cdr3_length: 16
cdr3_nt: TGTGCCAGCAGCTTAGGGGGCGGGAGAATTACGGATGAGCAGTTCTTC
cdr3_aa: CASSLGGGRITDEQFF

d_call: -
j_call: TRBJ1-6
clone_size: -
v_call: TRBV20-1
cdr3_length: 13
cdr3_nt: TGCAGTGCTGCGGACATTGTTAATTCACCCCTCCACTTT
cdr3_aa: CSAADIVNSPLHF

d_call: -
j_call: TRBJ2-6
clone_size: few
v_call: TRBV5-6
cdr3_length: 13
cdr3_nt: TGTGCCACCCGTCCCTCTGGGGCCAACGTCCTGACTTTC
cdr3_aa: CATRPSGANVLTF

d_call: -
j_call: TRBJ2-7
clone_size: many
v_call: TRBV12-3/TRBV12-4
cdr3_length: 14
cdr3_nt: TGTGCCAGCAGTTTTGCGTCCCGCGGTAACGAGCAGTACTTC
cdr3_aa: CASSFASRGNEQYF

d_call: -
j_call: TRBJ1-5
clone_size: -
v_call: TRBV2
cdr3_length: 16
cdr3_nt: TGTGCCAGCAGTGACAGGGTTGGTGATCCCAATCAGCCCCAGCATTTT
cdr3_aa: CASSDRVGDPNQPQHF